Here is one TCR beta chain with its context. Its specificity is not known. The data stem from a study of T cells in Graves' hyperthyroidism and ophthalmopathy. Study outcomes and limitations: The model made its ophthalmopathy prediction, and onset followed a median 6.5 months later. In simple terms, a model built on 13 V-J features told ophthalmopathy apart from stable hyperthyroidism.

Germline CDR1 and CDR2: DFQATT and SNEGSKA (reference sequence). V was pared by 6 bases and J by 5 bases, with 16 bases between. CDR3 length: 14 residues. Patients with ophthalmopathy all had a Clinical Activity Score of at least 3, a NOSPECS grade of at least 4 and duration under 3 months. Thyroid ultrasound, orbital computed tomography, clinical symptoms, and serum thyroxine and TRAb underpinned diagnoses. RNA transcripts gave rise to amplified TCR beta CDR3 regions. Using the HTBI primer set, a first-round RT-PCR was run on the TCR CDR3. TCRdb itself ran the multiplex PCR reads through MiXCR, one entry per CDR3 protein. The data hold around 600,000 distinct CDR3 sequences, with 14% observed a single time.

The sequence came from a woman aged 18-29 years with Graves' ophthalmopathy. The sample consisted of blood. J is TRBJ2-2 and V is TRBV20-1; tentative D call: TRBD2 (5 bases). DNA for the CDR3: TGCAGTGCCAAGGTGGCGGGTCTGACCGGGGAGCTGTTTTTT. Protein: CSAKVAGLTGELFF.